These T cell receptor beta chains were read from a single sample in a study of identical twins. Via MiXCR, TCRdb re-called the 5' RACE reads, giving one row per CDR3 protein. The data show around 490,000 distinct CDR3 sequences, approximately 20% seen once. This sample was shared with a second study, whose subject was yellow fever vaccine responses in identical twins.

The source material was CD4+ T cells sorted from blood. The receptors shown here come from a woman aged 18 to 35 in good health. Both conserved end residues are trimmed from each CDR3.

V gene: TRBV24-1
J gene: TRBJ2-2
CDR3 protein: ATSDLRPGQGHTGELF

V gene: TRBV12-3/TRBV12-4
J gene: TRBJ2-3
CDR3 protein: ASSPGLAVDTQY

V gene: TRBV25-1
J gene: TRBJ2-3
CDR3 protein: ASSEVGASTDTQY

V gene: TRBV27
J gene: TRBJ2-5
CDR3 protein: ASRLGRLGTETQY

V gene: TRBV5-1
J gene: TRBJ2-3
CDR3 protein: ASSLASSGNTDTQY

V gene: TRBV4-1
J gene: TRBJ2-6
CDR3 protein: ASSQESPSSGANVLT

V gene: TRBV9
J gene: TRBJ2-1
CDR3 protein: ASSAPGLANKGYNEQF

V gene: TRBV6-2/TRBV6-3
J gene: TRBJ2-5
CDR3 protein: ASSPRLGSRETQY

V gene: TRBV29-1
J gene: TRBJ2-2
CDR3 protein: SVTSGASTGELF

V gene: TRBV4-1
J gene: TRBJ2-1
CDR3 protein: ASSQYVGQGNNEQF

V gene: TRBV5-6
J gene: TRBJ1-4
CDR3 protein: ASSLYQGVVEKLF

V gene: TRBV5-1
J gene: TRBJ2-7
CDR3 protein: ASSLSTGTRFEQY

V gene: TRBV5-1
J gene: TRBJ2-7
CDR3 protein: ASSSRGDVEQY

V gene: TRBV28
J gene: TRBJ2-1
CDR3 protein: ASSRHSGLYNEQF

V gene: TRBV28
J gene: TRBJ1-5
CDR3 protein: ASSLLGLLGNQPQH

V gene: TRBV6-1
J gene: TRBJ1-1
CDR3 protein: ASSDDITEAF

V gene: TRBV20-1
J gene: TRBJ2-7
CDR3 protein: SASRTGGFYEQY

V gene: TRBV24-1
J gene: TRBJ2-3
CDR3 protein: ATSDFGVTTDTQY

V gene: TRBV19
J gene: TRBJ1-1
CDR3 protein: ASSFRGSNTEAF

V gene: TRBV6-5
J gene: TRBJ1-1
CDR3 protein: ASSYTGGYPEAF

V gene: TRBV6-1
J gene: TRBJ1-2
CDR3 protein: ASSDDRGQLINYGYT

V gene: TRBV29-1
J gene: TRBJ2-5
CDR3 protein: SVDSNQETQY

V gene: TRBV11-2
J gene: TRBJ2-7
CDR3 protein: ASSTVRDGSYEQY

V gene: TRBV3-1
J gene: TRBJ2-7
CDR3 protein: ASSPPLAGGPREQY

V gene: TRBV3-1
J gene: TRBJ1-2
CDR3 protein: ASSQDGPQRSQSGYT

V gene: TRBV6-2/TRBV6-3
J gene: TRBJ2-1
CDR3 protein: ASSLGWNEQF

V gene: TRBV21-1
J gene: TRBJ2-1
CDR3 protein: ATDLAGGSL

V gene: TRBV7-3
J gene: TRBJ2-2
CDR3 protein: ASSSLLAGAGNTGELF

V gene: TRBV6-1
J gene: TRBJ1-2
CDR3 protein: ASIQGSGGSGYT

V gene: TRBV7-2
J gene: TRBJ1-4
CDR3 protein: ASSFRQGLEKLF

V gene: TRBV6-1
J gene: TRBJ2-1
CDR3 protein: ASRPGHLISYNEQF

V gene: TRBV6-1
J gene: TRBJ2-2
CDR3 protein: ASSLRGAGGGELF

V gene: TRBV27
J gene: TRBJ2-1
CDR3 protein: ASIIGLAGNNEQF

V gene: TRBV12-3/TRBV12-4
J gene: TRBJ2-3
CDR3 protein: ASSLSLVGTDTQY

V gene: TRBV7-6
J gene: TRBJ2-7
CDR3 protein: ASSPSGFGYEQY

V gene: TRBV11-1
J gene: TRBJ1-1
CDR3 protein: ASSFWLGGRGMNTEAF

V gene: TRBV5-4
J gene: TRBJ2-1
CDR3 protein: ASSQKDRTYNEQF

V gene: TRBV18
J gene: TRBJ2-1
CDR3 protein: ASSPPGLAGGLGNEQF

V gene: TRBV10-3
J gene: TRBJ2-2
CDR3 protein: ALRLQGAGELF

V gene: TRBV20-1
J gene: TRBJ2-7
CDR3 protein: SASPSSSYEQY

V gene: TRBV28
J gene: TRBJ1-1
CDR3 protein: ASSVRVAGTEAF

V gene: TRBV5-5
J gene: TRBJ2-4
CDR3 protein: ASSLLDSSGVQY

V gene: TRBV28
J gene: TRBJ2-1
CDR3 protein: ASSLVWRTPHVGYNEQF

V gene: TRBV12-3/TRBV12-4
J gene: TRBJ2-2
CDR3 protein: ASSLGVFFGELF

V gene: TRBV5-5
J gene: TRBJ2-5
CDR3 protein: ASSWGKGQGSQETQY

V gene: TRBV19
J gene: TRBJ2-1
CDR3 protein: ASSIDSTFTYNEQF

V gene: TRBV7-6
J gene: TRBJ1-1
CDR3 protein: ASSLARNMNTEAF